Presented here are 8 T cell receptor beta chains from one specimen sequenced in a study of cytomegalovirus exposure and HLA in healthy donors. Amplification used 60 Vbeta primers and 13 Jbeta primers. TCRdb keeps only in-frame clones here, not all; method: immunoSEQ multiplex PCR. This repertoire shows hundreds of thousands of clones, approximately 82% found once; its top ten account for 0.55% to 0.75%. The sequenced sample consisted of PBMCs. The origin of the receptors is a man aged 18 to 29 in good health and CMV-seronegative.

J is TRBJ2-7 and V is TRBV11-3, with 8 bases lining up with TRBD1. Looked up from germline, CDR1 is SGHNT and CDR2 is YENEEA. The length of the CDR3 is 14 residues. Losses at the gene ends were 6 bases for V and 4 bases for J; bases not matched to a gene: 8. CDR3 coding DNA: TGTGCCAGCAGTCTAAGGACAGGGAGTTACGAGCAGTACTTC. Translation: CASSLRTGSYEQYF. Complete variable domain (other parts from reference TRBV11-3 and TRBJ2-7): EAGVVQSPRYKIIEKKQPVAFWCNPISGHNTLYWYLQNLGQGPELLIRYENEEAVDDSQLPKDRFSAERLKGVDSTLKIQPAELGDSAVYLCASSLRTGSYEQYFGPGTRLTVT.

The V call is TRBV25-1, the J call TRBJ2-1; the match to TRBD2 covers 12 bases. The V gene's germline CDR1 is MGHDK and CDR2 SYGVNS. J gave up 9 bases and V 7 bases, and 19 bases lay outside the gene matches. CDR3 length equals 18 residues. CDR3 residues: CASISRLAGEGPSPEQFF. Written as DNA, the CDR3 is TGTGCCAGCATCTCGAGACTAGCGGGAGAAGGCCCGTCGCCTGAGCAGTTCTTC. The entire variable domain, with the rest obtained from reference TRBV25-1 and TRBJ2-1, is as follows: EADIYQTPRYLVIGTGKKITLECSQTMGHDKMYWYQQDPGMELHLIHYSYGVNSTEKGDLSSESTVSRIRTEHFPLTLESARPSHTSQYLCASISRLAGEGPSPEQFFGPGTRLTVL.

CDR3 in DNA: TGCGCCAGCAGCTATCAGGTAGTTAACAATGAGCAGTTCTTC. Translated: CASSYQVVNNEQFF. V usage is TRBV5-1 and J usage is TRBJ2-1; the D is unclear. Trimming removed 3 bases from V and 5 bases from J, with 12 bases in between. The CDR3 contains 14 residues. Germline V gene data show CDR1 as SGHRS and CDR2 as YFSETQ.

This rearrangement joins TRBV28 to TRBJ2-7; 12 bases agree with TRBD2. V lost 8 bases to trimming and J lost 2 bases; unmatched junction nucleotides: 13. This CDR3 region has 17 residues. Germline V gene data show CDR1 as MDHEN and CDR2 as SYDVKM. The CDR3 sequence: CASALQSASGRAYEQYF. CDR3 sequence (DNA): TGTGCCAGCGCCCTCCAGTCGGCTAGCGGGAGGGCCTACGAGCAGTACTTC.

The chain employs TRBV7-6 and TRBJ2-7; TRBD1 matches 10 bases. After removal of 5 bases from V and 2 bases from J, the junction contained 3 bases not matched to a gene. CDR1 is SGHVS, CDR2 FNYEAQ, per germline. The CDR3 covers 14 residues. The CDR3 here is CASSPGTGAYEQYF. Here the CDR3 DNA reads TGTGCCAGCAGCCCCGGGACAGGGGCCTACGAGCAGTACTTC.

This chain links TRBV19 with TRBJ1-5; 10 bases line up with TRBD1. This CDR3 region has 19 residues. Trimming at V came to 6 bases and at J to 2 bases, leaving 16 bases not matched to a gene. CDR1 LNHDA and CDR2 SQIVND come from the germline V gene (reference sequence). The DNA of the CDR3 is TGTGCCAGTAGCCGTTCCGGGACAGGGGCTGGTGGGGGCAATCAGCCCCAGCATTTT. Its protein is CASSRSGTGAGGGNQPQHF.

The chain employs TRBV11-3 and TRBJ2-5, with D maybe TRBD1 (6 bases). V gave up 1 base and J gave up 3 bases, with 15 bases separating them. CDR3 length equals 16 residues. Germline V gene data show CDR1 as SGHNT and CDR2 as YENEEA. CDR3 coding DNA: TGTGCCAGCAGCTTAGGGGTCAGGGGATTTGAAGAGACCCAGTACTTC. As protein: CASSLGVRGFEETQYF. Full variable domain (rest looked up from reference TRBV11-3 and TRBJ2-5): EAGVVQSPRYKIIEKKQPVAFWCNPISGHNTLYWYLQNLGQGPELLIRYENEEAVDDSQLPKDRFSAERLKGVDSTLKIQPAELGDSAVYLCASSLGVRGFEETQYFGPGTRLLVL.

This clone has only a few counts. This chain joins TRBV28 and TRBJ1-5; 7 positions match TRBD1. The CDR3 has 16 amino acids. The V gene end was trimmed by 3 bases and the J gene end by 7 bases; junction bases not matched to a gene: 12. In germline, CDR1 is MDHEN, CDR2 SYDVKM. The CDR3 region is CASSFIYPGGGQPQHF. As DNA, the CDR3 is TGTGCCAGCAGTTTCATCTACCCAGGGGGAGGACAGCCCCAGCATTTT. Full variable domain (outside the CDR3, taken from reference TRBV28 and TRBJ1-5): DVKVTQSSRYLVKRTGEKVFLECVQDMDHENMFWYRQDPGLGLRLIYFSYDVKMKEKGDIPEGYSVSREKKERFSLILESASTNQTSMYLCASSFIYPGGGQPQHFGDGTRLSIL.